This T cell receptor (beta chain) was identified in a study of beta chain features in type 1 diabetes. Study-level background: Age, gender and cell yields were similar between patients and healthy donors.

With 4 bases removed from V and 5 bases from J, the gap between germline ends came to 11 bases. Germline values: CDR1 MDHEN, CDR2 SYDVKM. The CDR3 is made up of 13 amino acids. Study-wide findings and caveats: TCRB CDR3 length was moderately but significantly reduced in all four CD4+ subsets of Type 1 diabetes patients.

The entirety of the isolated RNA underwent reverse transcription, so expressed TCRB transcripts were sequenced. Assay: immunoSEQ multiplex PCR; the TCRdb copy retains only in-frame clones and omits some. Of some 290,000 clones in the sample, roughly a quarter were seen once. This clone has a handful of counts. Its antigen is not identified. This chain connects TRBV28 to TRBJ2-5; D unresolved. The sequenced material came from naive CD4+ T cells from blood. This clonotype was obtained from a woman aged 25 to 39 with type 1 diabetes. The CDR3 protein is CASSSPTGETQYF. CDR3 in DNA: TGTGCCAGCAGTTCCCCCACCGGGGAGACCCAGTACTTC.